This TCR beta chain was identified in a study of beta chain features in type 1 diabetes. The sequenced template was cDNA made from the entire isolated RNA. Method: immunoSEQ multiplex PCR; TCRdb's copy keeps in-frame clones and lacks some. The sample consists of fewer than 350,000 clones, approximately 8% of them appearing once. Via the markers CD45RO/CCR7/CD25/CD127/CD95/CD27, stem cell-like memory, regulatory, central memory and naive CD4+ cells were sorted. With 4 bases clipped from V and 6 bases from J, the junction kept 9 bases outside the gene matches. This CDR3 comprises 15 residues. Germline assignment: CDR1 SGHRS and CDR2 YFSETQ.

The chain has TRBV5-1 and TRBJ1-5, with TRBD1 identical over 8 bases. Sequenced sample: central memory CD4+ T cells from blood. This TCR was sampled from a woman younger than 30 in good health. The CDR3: CASSPDRVGGQPQHF. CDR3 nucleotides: TGCGCCAGCAGCCCGGACAGGGTAGGGGGTCAGCCCCAGCATTTT.